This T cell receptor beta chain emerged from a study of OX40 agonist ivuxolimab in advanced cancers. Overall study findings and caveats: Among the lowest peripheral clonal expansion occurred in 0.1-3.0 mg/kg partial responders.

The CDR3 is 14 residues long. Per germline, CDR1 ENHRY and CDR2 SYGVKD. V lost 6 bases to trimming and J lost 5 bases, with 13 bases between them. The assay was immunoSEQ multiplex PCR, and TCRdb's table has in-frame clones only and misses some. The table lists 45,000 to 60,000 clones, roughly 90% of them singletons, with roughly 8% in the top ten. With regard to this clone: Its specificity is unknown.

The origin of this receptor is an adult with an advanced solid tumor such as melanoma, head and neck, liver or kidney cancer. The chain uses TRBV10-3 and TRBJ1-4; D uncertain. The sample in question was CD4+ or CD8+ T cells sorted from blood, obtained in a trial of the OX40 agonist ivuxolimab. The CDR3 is CAISTAGVNEKLFF. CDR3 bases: TGTGCCATCAGCACCGCAGGAGTGAATGAAAAACTGTTTTTT.